This TCR beta chain is from a study of beta chain features in type 1 diabetes. This clone was seen a few times. Its antigen remains unknown. The isolated RNA, all of it, was reverse transcribed, so expressed TCRB transcripts were what got sequenced. This table comes from immunoSEQ multiplex PCR, and its TCRdb copy is limited to in-frame clones, with some not included. The sample shows roughly 730,000 clones, about an eighth of them seen only once. The CDR3 length is 15 residues. V was clipped by 4 bases and J by 5 bases, with 18 bases between them. Germline V lookup: CDR1 SGHNT, CDR2 YYREEE (reference sequence). Study-wide points: Naive, central memory and Treg TCRB repertoires appeared more alike in patients than in healthy donors. Within each of all four CD4+ subsets, Type 1 diabetes patients had TCRB CDR3s that were moderately but significantly shorter.

The origin of this receptor is a man between 18 and 29 years old with type 1 diabetes. The chain carries TRBV5-4 and TRBJ2-5, with D possibly TRBD2 on 6 matching bases. Sequenced sample: naive CD4+ T cells from blood. The CDR3 spells CASSPSQGGEETQYF. The CDR3 DNA sequence: TGTGCCAGCAGCCCCTCCCAGGGCGGGGAGGAGACCCAGTACTTC.